The 3 T cell receptor beta chains presented below share a single source sample, sequenced in a study of CD8 T cells in Susac syndrome. RNA in amounts of about 0.45 to 1 ug was reverse transcribed with random hexamers. One entry per CDR3 protein, called by TCRdb with MiXCR from the immunoSEQ multiplex PCR reads. The profile covers a few hundred thousand distinct CDR3 sequences, with approximately 85% appearing a single time and under 0.15% taken by the ten largest. The source material was CD8+ T cells from PBMCs. Receptor source: a human donor with multiple sclerosis.

The chain links TRBV7-9 to TRBJ1-4; no firm D call. Germline loops: CDR1 SEHNR, CDR2 FQNEAQ (reference sequence). V gave up 5 bases and J gave up 5 bases, with 9 bases separating them. CDR3 size: 13 residues. The DNA of the CDR3 is TGTGCCAGCAGCCCACCGGAGAATGAAAAACTGTTTTTT. The encoded protein is CASSPPENEKLFF.

The chain's CDR3 is CASSSWSGEDTGELFF. Written as DNA, the CDR3 is TGTGCCAGCAGTAGTTGGAGCGGCGAGGACACCGGGGAGCTGTTTTTT. The chain combines TRBV12-3 or TRBV12-4 with TRBJ2-2, with D perhaps matching TRBD2 (5 bases). The CDR3 covers 16 residues. The V end was cut by 5 bases, the J end by 3 bases, with 16 bases between.

J is TRBJ2-5 and V is TRBV29-1, with TRBD2 matching over 11 bases. Germline CDR1 is SQVTM and CDR2 is ANQGSEA. The ends lost 1 base at V and 0 bases at J; junction bases unmatched: 10. This CDR3 region has 18 residues. The CDR3 sequence: CSVEVAGGLAFHQETQYF. The CDR3 DNA sequence: TGCAGCGTTGAAGTAGCGGGGGGGCTCGCCTTTCACCAAGAGACCCAGTACTTC.